The 19 T cell receptor beta chains below come from one sample, sequenced in a study of blood T cells in healthy people across ages. Next came a second PCR, run for about 7 to 12 cycles, which used a sample-barcoded 5' primer along with a J-beta primer mix. TCRdb redid the calling of the 5' RACE reads with MiXCR, one entry per CDR3 protein. This table has some 890,000 distinct CDR3 sequences, about 28% appearing once. These records were also assigned to another study, of T cells of mothers and their children.

What was sequenced was blood. Every receptor here comes from a woman between 35 and 50 years old in good health.

In this sample, this clonotype turned up many times. The chain combines TRBV30 with TRBJ2-1; unclear D gene. This CDR3 is 13 amino acids long. CDR1 is GTSNPN, CDR2 SVGIG, per germline (reference sequence). The V end was cut by 0 bases, the J end by 9 bases, with 12 bases between. The CDR3 protein is CAWSVFYMSEQFF. The CDR3 DNA follows: TGTGCCTGGAGTGTTTTCTATATGAGTGAGCAGTTCTTC.

Remarks on this clonotype: A much larger clone is a single base away; this may be a read error. The chain has TRBV29-1 and TRBJ2-3, with TRBD1 as a possible D gene (5 bases). The V gene lost 6 bases and the J gene lost 4 bases, with 14 bases spanning the gap. Germline V gene lookup returns CDR1 SQVTM and CDR2 ANQGSEA. This CDR3 region has 13 residues. The CDR3 is CSVLTANADTQYF. The CDR3 nucleotides read TGCAGCGTGCTGACAGCTAACGCAGATACGCAGTATTTT.

Concerning this clonotype: This sequence may be a read error, since a much larger clone differs from it by one base. The chain uses TRBV29-1 and TRBJ2-1, with D possibly being TRBD1 or TRBD2 (6 bases each). This CDR3 spans 13 amino acids. Germline CDR1 and CDR2: SQVTM and ANQGSEA. Trimming pared 7 bases from V and 8 bases from J, leaving 18 bases between. The CDR3: CSGRGDSRDEQFF. CDR3 nucleotide sequence: TGCAGCGGAAGGGGGGACTCTAGGGATGAGCAGTTCTTC.

The V gene is TRBV28, the J gene TRBJ2-1, with 9 positions matching TRBD1. This CDR3 region has 15 residues. V shed 6 bases and J 7 bases; nucleotides not matched to a gene: 10. Germline V gives CDR1 MDHEN, CDR2 SYDVKM. CDR3 residues: CASSRPGQGRNEQFF. DNA of the CDR3: TGTGCCAGCAGCAGACCGGGACAGGGTAGGAATGAGCAGTTCTTC. Using reference TRBV28 and TRBJ2-1 for the parts outside the CDR3, the full variable domain is DVKVTQSSRYLVKRTGEKVFLECVQDMDHENMFWYRQDPGLGLRLIYFSYDVKMKEKGDIPEGYSVSREKKERFSLILESASTNQTSMYLCASSRPGQGRNEQFFGPGTRLTVL.

This clonotype was recorded only once. The gene calls are TRBV7-8 and TRBJ2-1; TRBD1 might be the D (5 bases). Germline assignment: CDR1 SGHVS and CDR2 FQNEAQ. With 3 bases removed from V and 7 bases from J, the gap between germline ends came to 19 bases. This CDR3 spans 16 amino acids. The CDR3 loop is CASSLGGHRTANEQFF. The DNA for the CDR3 is TGTGCCAGCAGCTTGGGTGGACACCGAACCGCTAATGAGCAGTTCTTC. The full variable domain, completed using reference TRBV7-8 and TRBJ2-1, is GAGVSQSPRYKVAKRGQDVALRCDPISGHVSLFWYQQALGQGPEFLTYFQNEAQLDKSGLPSDRFFAERPEGSVSTLKIQRTQQEDSAVYLCASSLGGHRTANEQFFGPGTRLTVL.

The rearrangement links TRBV15 to TRBJ2-3; 8 positions match TRBD2. Trimming removed 0 bases from V and 6 bases from J; junction bases left unmatched: 11. The CDR3 totals 17 residues. Germline V gene sequence: CDR1 LNHNV, CDR2 YYDKDF (reference sequence). Here the CDR3 reads CATSRDTSAGGMDTQYF. The DNA for the CDR3 is TGTGCCACCAGCAGAGATACGAGCGCGGGGGGCATGGATACGCAGTATTTT.

This clonotype was seen more than once but under ten times. The DNA of the CDR3 is TGTGCCAGCAGCTCAAGGATTAACACTGAAGCTTTCTTT. Protein sequence: CASSSRINTEAFF. V and J are TRBV4-2 and TRBJ1-1; D gene uncertain. This CDR3 is 13 amino acids long. V lost 5 bases, J lost 2 bases, and 9 bases lay in between. CDR1 LGHNA and CDR2 YNFKEQ come from the germline V gene.

As to this clonotype: This may be a read error: a much more frequent sequence differs by one nucleotide. This chain links TRBV23-1 with TRBJ2-7, with D tentatively TRBD1 or TRBD2 (6 bases each). TRBV23-1 counts as an open reading frame of uncertain function. Trimming removed 0 bases from V and 8 bases from J, with 17 bases in between. This CDR3 is built from 15 residues. The CDR3: CASSQSNPGAYQQYF. CDR3 bases: TGCGCCAGCAGTCAATCGAACCCGGGGGCTTACCAGCAGTACTTC.

The rearrangement links TRBV2 to TRBJ2-5; TRBD2 agrees at 8 bases. Germline-derived CDR1 and CDR2 are SNHLY and FYNNEI. The CDR3 length is 15 residues. V was pared by 7 bases and J by 5 bases, with 12 bases of the junction left unmatched. DNA of the CDR3: TGTGCCAGCACTGAGACAGCGGGAGTAGAGGAGACCCAGTACTTC. This translates into CASTETAGVEETQYF.

This chain uses TRBV27 with TRBJ1-2; tentative D call: TRBD1 (6 bases). The CDR3 covers 15 residues. The germline CDR1 and CDR2 sequences are MNHEY and SMNVEV (reference sequence). Trimming pared 5 bases from V and 4 bases from J, leaving 17 bases between. The CDR3 reads CASSDQWGGGYGYTF. CDR3 sequence (DNA): TGTGCCAGCAGTGACCAATGGGGGGGCGGCTATGGCTACACCTTC.

This clonotype was seen many times. The chain couples TRBV28 to TRBJ1-5, with D unresolved. Trimming shortened V by 9 bases and J by 2 bases, and 8 bases separated the two germline ends. Germline V gene lookup returns CDR1 MDHEN and CDR2 SYDVKM. CDR3 length: 12 amino acids. The CDR3 reads CASCRRNQPQHF. In DNA, the CDR3 is TGTGCCAGTTGCCGCCGCAATCAGCCCCAGCATTTT.

The gene calls are TRBV19 and TRBJ1-2; D remains unclear. Looked up from germline, CDR1 is LNHDA and CDR2 is SQIVND (reference sequence). There are 16 residues in the CDR3. V gave up 3 bases and J gave up 2 bases, with 16 bases separating them. CDR3 nucleotide sequence: TGTGCCAGTAGTATGGTTTCGCGGAATCTGAACTATGGCTACACCTTC. The encoded protein is CASSMVSRNLNYGYTF.

V and J are TRBV20-1 and TRBJ2-1, with TRBD2 identical over 13 bases. CDR1 is DFQATT and CDR2 is SNEGSKA in the germline V gene (reference sequence). CDR3 length: 16 residues. V was pared by 0 bases and J by 9 bases, with 8 bases of the junction left unmatched. The DNA of the CDR3 is TGCAGTGCTAGAGAAGAACTAGCGGGGGGGCCGAGTGAGCAGTTCTTC. Its protein is CSAREELAGGPSEQFF.

The J gene is TRBJ1-5, the V gene TRBV7-2, with unresolved D. This CDR3 has 15 amino acids. Germline loops: CDR1 SGHTA, CDR2 FQGNSA. Deletions cut 5 bases from V and 6 bases from J, with 17 bases between. This CDR3 reads CASSRVRGNGQPQHF. As DNA, the CDR3 is TGTGCCAGCAGCCGAGTCCGGGGTAACGGTCAGCCCCAGCATTTT.

This clonotype appeared a few times. The rearrangement links TRBV7-9 to TRBJ2-5, with no clear D. Germline CDR1 and CDR2: SEHNR and FQNEAQ (reference sequence). Trimming took off 5 bases at V and 2 bases at J, with 18 bases between the two ends. This CDR3 region has 16 residues. CDR3 DNA: TGTGCCAGCAGCCACCCGGACCTTTCGCTACAAGAGACCCAGTACTTC. Amino acids: CASSHPDLSLQETQYF.

The J gene is TRBJ1-1, the V gene TRBV9; D not resolved. V shed 4 bases and J shed 1 base, with 11 bases lying between them. The CDR3 sequence is 14 residues long. Germline lookup yields CDR1 SGDLS and CDR2 YYNGEE. The CDR3: CASSPVEKNTEAFF. The DNA for the CDR3 is TGTGCCAGCAGCCCCGTTGAGAAGAACACTGAAGCTTTCTTT.

This clonotype appeared many times. The rearrangement joins TRBV18 to TRBJ2-5; tentatively, D is TRBD2 (5 bases). CDR1 is KGHSH, CDR2 LQKENI, per germline. This CDR3 has 14 residues. Trimming left V 3 bases short and J 2 bases short, with 10 bases between. CDR3 coding DNA: TGTGCCAGCTCACCTCGGACTGGGCAAGAGACCCAGTACTTC. Its translation: CASSPRTGQETQYF. Drawing the rest from reference TRBV18 and TRBJ2-5, the complete variable domain is NAGVMQNPRHLVRRRGQEARLRCSPMKGHSHVYWYRQLPEEGLKFMVYLQKENIIDESGMPKERFSAEFPKEGPSILRIQQVVRGDSAAYFCASSPRTGQETQYFGPGTRLLVL.

The chain couples TRBV29-1 to TRBJ2-5; a possible D gene is TRBD1 (5 bases). The CDR3 loop spans 14 amino acids. The V end lost 7 bases, the J end lost 3 bases, and 18 bases lay between the germline ends. The germline gives CDR1 SQVTM, CDR2 ANQGSEA. CDR3 in amino acids: CSAGRAGKEETQYF. In DNA form, the CDR3 reads TGCAGCGCAGGTCGGGCAGGGAAAGAAGAGACCCAGTACTTC.

This clonotype was counted a few times. The chain joins TRBV20-1 to TRBJ1-4, with D tentatively TRBD1 (6 bases). The CDR3 loop spans 14 amino acids. Trimming shortened V by 4 bases and J by 4 bases, and 13 bases separated the two germline ends. CDR1 DFQATT and CDR2 SNEGSKA come from the germline V gene (reference sequence). CDR3 nucleotide sequence: TGCAGTGCTACAAACAGGGACCTTAATGAAAAACTGTTTTTT. Its translation: CSATNRDLNEKLFF.